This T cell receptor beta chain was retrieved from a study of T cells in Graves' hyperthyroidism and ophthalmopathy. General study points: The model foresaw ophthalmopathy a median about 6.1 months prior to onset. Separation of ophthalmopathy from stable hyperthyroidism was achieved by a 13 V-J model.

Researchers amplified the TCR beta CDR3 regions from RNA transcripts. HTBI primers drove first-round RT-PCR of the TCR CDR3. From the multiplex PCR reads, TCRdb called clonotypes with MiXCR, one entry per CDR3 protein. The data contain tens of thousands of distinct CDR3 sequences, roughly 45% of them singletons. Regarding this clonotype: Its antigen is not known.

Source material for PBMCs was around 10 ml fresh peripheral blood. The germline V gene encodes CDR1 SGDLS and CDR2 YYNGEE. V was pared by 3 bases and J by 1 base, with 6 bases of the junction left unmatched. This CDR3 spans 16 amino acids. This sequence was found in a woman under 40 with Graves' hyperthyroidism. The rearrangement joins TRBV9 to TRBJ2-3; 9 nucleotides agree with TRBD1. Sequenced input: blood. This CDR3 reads CASSDHRDRGTDTQYF. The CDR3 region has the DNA TGTGCCAGCAGCGATCACCGGGACAGGGGCACAGATACGCAGTATTTT.